One sample yielded the 7 T cell receptor beta chains listed below, sequenced in a study of cytomegalovirus exposure and HLA in healthy donors (dated by TCRdb to 2017 to 2019). Libraries were constructed by the immunoSEQ multiplex PCR assay. This is the immuneACCESS table as TCRdb keeps it, with only in-frame sequences that have V and J called. A part of the clones is gone; compared with another copy, unresolved V genes explain less than half, and the rest is unexplained. The sample has 100,000 to 150,000 clones on record, about nine tenths of them singletons. Approximately 1.5% of the sample is held by the ten biggest clonotypes. Specimen: PBMCs. Receptors were obtained from a man between 25 and 39 years old in good health and CMV-seronegative.

This chain connects TRBV5-4 to TRBJ2-7; 9 bases are shared with TRBD2. J lost 4 bases, V lost 0 bases, and 20 bases had no gene match. CDR1 is SGHNT, CDR2 YYREEE, per germline (reference sequence). This CDR3 is built from 20 residues. CDR3 residues: CASSLVLVAGESGPRYEQYF. Written as DNA, the CDR3 is TGTGCCAGCAGCTTGGTTTTAGTAGCGGGAGAGTCGGGCCCTAGATACGAGCAGTACTTC.

This chain links TRBV4-1 with TRBJ1-6, with 8 bases identical to TRBD1. J gave up 12 bases and V 5 bases, and 15 bases lay outside the gene matches. CDR3 length: 16 amino acids. The germline V gene encodes CDR1 MGHRA and CDR2 YSYEKL. The CDR3 region has the DNA TGCGCCAGCAGCTCACAGACCGGGACAGGACGTCGACCCCTCCACTTT. As protein: CASSSQTGTGRRPLHF.

This chain uses TRBV30 with TRBJ2-7; possibly TRBD1 for D (5 bases). Germline CDR1 GTSNPN, CDR2 SVGIG (reference sequence). The CDR3 loop spans 13 amino acids. The V end was cut by 1 base, the J end by 6 bases, with 13 bases between. The CDR3, as DNA: TGTGCCTGGAGTGGAGGCAGTAGGGGCGAGCAGTACTTC. As protein: CAWSGGSRGEQYF.

The chain combines TRBV6-1 with TRBJ2-7, with D possibly matching TRBD1 (6 bases). V was pared by 7 bases and J by 4 bases, with 14 bases between. The CDR3 is made up of 13 amino acids. Per germline, CDR1 MNHNS and CDR2 SASEGT. CDR3 protein: CASIDTGPYEQYF. CDR3 DNA sequence: TGTGCCAGCATCGACACAGGGCCGTACGAGCAGTACTTC.

The V call is TRBV30, the J call TRBJ2-1, with TRBD2 matching over 8 bases. This CDR3 region has 13 residues. The trim removed 7 bases at V and 4 bases at J, leaving 6 bases unmatched. From germline, CDR1 is GTSNPN and CDR2 SVGIG (reference sequence). The CDR3 DNA follows: TGTGCCTCCACGGGGGGGATTTACAATGAGCAGTTCTTC. This translates into CASTGGIYNEQFF.

This clone was observed a few times. The chain carries TRBV29-1 and TRBJ2-5; 10 nucleotides match TRBD1. The CDR3 consists of 14 residues. V dropped 4 bases and J dropped 2; count of bases not matched to a gene: 4. Germline V CDR1 and CDR2: SQVTM, ANQGSEA. The CDR3, as DNA: TGCAGCGTTGTGGGACAGGGGCAACAAGAGACCCAGTACTTC. This sequence encodes CSVVGQGQQETQYF.

The chain recombines TRBV11-2 with TRBJ2-7; D may be TRBD1 (5 bases). Germline CDR1 and CDR2: SGHAT and FQNNGV. V gave up 1 base and J gave up 2 bases, with 15 bases separating them. The CDR3 has 16 amino acids. The chain's CDR3 is CASSLGQGLRTYEQYF. The CDR3 DNA reads TGTGCCAGCAGCTTAGGTCAGGGATTGAGAACCTACGAGCAGTACTTC.